One and the same sample provided the 5 T cell receptor beta chains below, sequenced in a study of T-cell reconstitution after alpha-beta-depleted transplantation in children. Researchers prepared the TCRbeta library using unique molecular identifiers, the study reports. MiXCR was run by TCRdb on the PCR reads, yielding one entry per CDR3 protein. The sample carries about 610,000 distinct CDR3 sequences, approximately 10% recorded once. The specimen was PBMCs from the stem cell graft donor, collected from the stem cell graft. The receptors here all came from a human donor who donated a stem cell graft to a child with acute myeloid leukemia.

This clonotype was seen just once. The chain links TRBV5-1 to TRBJ1-1; D unclear. The CDR3 has 13 amino acids. The germline V gene encodes CDR1 SGHRS and CDR2 YFSETQ. Trimming pared 0 bases from V and 10 bases from J, leaving 13 bases between. The CDR3 here is CASSLAAERRAFF. CDR3 bases: TGCGCCAGCAGCTTGGCCGCGGAACGTAGAGCTTTCTTT.

This clonotype has only a few counts. J is TRBJ1-6 and V is TRBV12-3 or TRBV12-4, with D maybe TRBD1 (6 bases). Trimming removed 1 base from V and 7 bases from J, with 17 bases in between. The CDR3 has 17 residues. The CDR3 reads CASSLEVSGAKNSPLHF. CDR3 sequence (DNA): TGTGCCAGCAGTTTAGAGGTTTCGGGGGCAAAGAATTCACCCCTCCACTTT.

V usage is TRBV7-2 and J usage is TRBJ1-4; 7 nucleotides match TRBD1. V lost 3 bases to trimming and J lost 8 bases; unmatched junction nucleotides: 6. Per germline, CDR1 SGHTA and CDR2 FQGNSA. The CDR3 extends over 14 amino acids. Written as DNA, the CDR3 is TGTGCCAGCAGCTTGGAGGGGGCCTGGGAAAAACTGTTTTTT. It yields the protein CASSLEGAWEKLFF.

This clonotype showed up many times. This chain joins TRBV7-3 and TRBJ2-3; D is possibly TRBD1 (6 bases). The CDR3 spans 14 residues. V gave up 3 bases and J gave up 7 bases, with 14 bases separating them. Germline lookup yields CDR1 SGHTA and CDR2 FQGTGA. CDR3 residues: CASSLAGAGNTQYF. CDR3 coding DNA: TGTGCCAGCAGCTTGGCAGGGGCCGGGAATACGCAGTATTTT.

This clonotype was recorded a few times. The chain carries TRBV27 and TRBJ2-1; a weak D match, TRBD2 (6 bases). The V end lost 2 bases, the J end lost 3 bases, and 11 bases lay between the germline ends. From germline, CDR1 is MNHEY and CDR2 SMNVEV (reference sequence). The CDR3 loop spans 15 amino acids. The CDR3 region is CASSLASVLYNEQFF. For the CDR3, the DNA is TGTGCCAGCAGTTTAGCTAGCGTACTCTACAATGAGCAGTTCTTC.